The next 30 T cell receptor beta chains were all read from a single sample in a study of control samples from healthy donors and cancer patients. Using immunoSEQ multiplex PCR, the repertoire was profiled, and TCRdb retains in-frame clones only, with some absent. The repertoire holds approximately 130,000 clones, with 80% to 90% as singletons. The sample taken for sequencing was blood. These receptors originate from a man aged 35 to 55 in good health.

This clone has just one count. The V gene is TRBV10-1, the J gene TRBJ2-3, with D perhaps TRBD2 (6 bases). Germline CDR1 reads WNHNN; CDR2 reads SYGVQD (reference sequence). Trimming stripped 10 bases from V and 7 bases from J, with 15 bases between. The CDR3 spans 12 residues. The DNA of the CDR3 is TGCGCCACTTGGGGGGAATTAAATACGCAGTATTTT. Amino acids: CATWGELNTQYF.

A remark on this clone: The junction differs from germline at one of its ends, possibly a read error. This chain joins TRBV5-8 and TRBJ2-1; perhaps TRBD2 as D (5 bases). The CDR3 is 15 amino acids. Germline lookup yields CDR1 SGHTS and CDR2 YDEGEE. CDR3: CVSSPGLQFYNEQFF. CDR3 sequence (DNA): TGTGTCAGCAGCCCTGGACTCCAATTCTACAATGAGCAGTTCTTC. The whole variable domain, remainder taken from reference TRBV5-8 and TRBJ2-1, is EAGVTQSPTHLIKTRGQQATLRCSPISGHTSVYWYQQALGLGLQFLLWYDEGEERNRGNFPPRFSGRQFPNYSSELNVNALELEDSALYLCVSSPGLQFYNEQFFGPGTRLTVL.

The genes are TRBV5-6 and TRBJ2-7, with 13 bases identical to TRBD2. The CDR3 runs to 15 residues. V was clipped by 4 bases and J by 2 bases; unmatched bases: 3. CDR1 is SGHDT, CDR2 YYEEEE, per germline. The CDR3 loop is CASSDTSGGAYEQYF. CDR3 in DNA: TGTGCCAGCAGCGACACTAGCGGGGGGGCCTACGAGCAGTACTTC.

The chain employs TRBV9 and TRBJ1-5, with D possibly TRBD1 on 5 matching bases. CDR1 and CDR2 (germline): SGDLS, YYNGEE. This CDR3 has 16 residues. Trimming removed 4 bases at V and 2 bases at J, with 16 bases between. Here the CDR3 DNA reads TGTGCCAGCAGCCCGGGGGTCGGGTCCGGCAATCAGCCCCAGCATTTT. This sequence encodes CASSPGVGSGNQPQHF.

The chain joins TRBV19 to TRBJ2-3; 10 positions agree with TRBD2. CDR1 and CDR2 (germline): LNHDA, SQIVND (reference sequence). The CDR3 runs to 18 residues. The ends lost 1 base at V and 7 bases at J; junction bases unmatched: 14. The CDR3 bases are TGTGCCAGTAGTATAGGTACTACTAGCGGGGCGTCTCATTATACGCAGTATTTT. Its protein is CASSIGTTSGASHYTQYF.

This clone occurred a few times. This sequence joins TRBV7-2 and TRBJ1-1; possibly TRBD1 for D (6 bases). The CDR3 extends over 16 amino acids. The germline V and J ends were trimmed by 1 base and 1 base, with 13 bases remaining between them. CDR1 and CDR2 from the germline V gene are SGHTA and FQGNSA. The chain's CDR3 is CASSLDTGRANTEAFF. CDR3 sequence (DNA): TGTGCCAGCAGCTTAGATACAGGGCGTGCGAACACTGAAGCTTTCTTT.

This clone has just a few counts. The rearrangement links TRBV14 to TRBJ2-1, with a weak D call TRBD2 (6 bases). The CDR3 totals 20 residues. Trimming shortened V by 0 bases and J by 3 bases, and 24 bases separated the two germline ends. Germline loops: CDR1 SGHDN, CDR2 FVKESK. Here the CDR3 DNA reads TGTGCCAGCAGCCAAGATCCATCGGGCGCGGCCTACGGGGGCTACAATGAGCAGTTCTTC. Its translation: CASSQDPSGAAYGGYNEQFF.

This clone was recorded a few times. This rearrangement joins TRBV30 to TRBJ2-7; D is ambiguous. V shed 3 bases and J shed 6 bases, with 9 bases lying between them. The CDR3 runs to 11 residues. Germline loops: CDR1 GTSNPN, CDR2 SVGIG (reference sequence). The CDR3 is CAWRPVPEQYF. The CDR3 coding sequence is TGTGCCTGGAGGCCCGTTCCCGAGCAGTACTTC.

The sample holds one count of this clone. The chain has TRBV7-2 and TRBJ2-7, with a possible D match to TRBD1 (6 bases). V dropped 5 bases and J dropped 3 bases, with 8 bases sitting between them. The CDR3 loop spans 12 amino acids. The germline CDR1 and CDR2 sequences are SGHTA and FQGNSA. The CDR3 reads CASSQQGYEQYF. The CDR3 nucleotides read TGTGCCAGCAGCCAACAGGGCTACGAGCAGTACTTC.

This clone has more than one count but fewer than ten. V usage is TRBV23-1 and J usage is TRBJ2-7, with 7 bases that match TRBD1. TRBV23-1 is treated as an ORF (open reading frame) with a function not yet certain. This CDR3 comprises 16 residues. V gave up 3 bases and J gave up 6 bases; unmatched junction bases: 14. Written as DNA, the CDR3 is TGCGCCAGCAGTCACCGTGAGGGACAGTCCTTCTCCGAGCAGTACTTC. Amino acids: CASSHREGQSFSEQYF.

The rearrangement links TRBV28 to TRBJ1-4; 7 bases match TRBD1. The CDR3 length is 15 residues. The V gene's germline CDR1 is MDHEN and CDR2 SYDVKM. Germline trimming cut 6 bases from V and 14 bases from J; bases unmatched to any gene: 18. The CDR3 protein is CASRNAQGSLNGLFF. The DNA for the CDR3 is TGTGCCAGCAGAAACGCACAGGGGTCCTTAAATGGTCTGTTTTTT.

This clone was found a few times. The J gene is TRBJ1-5, the V gene TRBV7-3; D is uncertain. V shed 0 bases and J shed 4 bases, with 4 bases lying between them. The CDR3 spans 13 residues. The V gene's germline CDR1 is SGHTA and CDR2 FQGTGA. DNA of the CDR3: TGTGCCAGCAGCTTAACAGGGAATCAGCCCCAGCATTTT. Its translation is CASSLTGNQPQHF. Supplemented by reference TRBV7-3 and TRBJ1-5, the full variable domain reads GAGVSQTPSNKVTEKGKYVELRCDPISGHTALYWYRQSLGQGPEFLIYFQGTGAADDSGLPNDRFFAVRPEGSVSTLKIQRTERGDSAVYLCASSLTGNQPQHFGDGTRLSIL.

This clone was picked up a small number of times. The rearrangement joins TRBV3-1 (or the pseudogene TRBV3-2) to TRBJ2-5; TRBD2 might be the D (5 bases). The CDR3 contains 16 residues. V lost 4 bases to trimming and J lost 1 base, with 16 bases between them. The germline V gene has CDR1 LGHDT and CDR2 YNNKEL (reference sequence). In nucleotides, the CDR3 is TGTGCCAGCAGCCCCTGGGGTAGCGCCATCCAAGAGACCCAGTACTTC. Residues: CASSPWGSAIQETQYF.

The rearrangement joins TRBV6-6 to TRBJ2-1; D ambiguous. Germline V gives CDR1 MNHNY, CDR2 SVGAGI (reference sequence). The germline V and J ends were trimmed by 2 bases and 0 bases, with 5 bases remaining between them. There are 14 residues in the CDR3. The CDR3 DNA follows: TGTGCCAGCAGTTACGAGAGCTCCTACAATGAGCAGTTCTTC. This sequence encodes CASSYESSYNEQFF.

This rearrangement joins TRBV7-7 to TRBJ2-5, with D possibly being TRBD1 (5 bases). V gave up 4 bases and J gave up 0 bases, with 9 bases separating them. The CDR3 contains 14 residues. Germline CDR1 is SSHAT and CDR2 is FNYEAQ (reference sequence). CDR3 residues: CASSYTGYQETQYF. CDR3 DNA: TGTGCCAGCAGCTATACAGGATACCAAGAGACCCAGTACTTC.

The chain joins TRBV6-2 or TRBV6-3 to TRBJ2-1; no clear D. The ends were cut back, 1 base at V and 2 bases at J, with 9 bases in the middle. This CDR3 has 15 residues. Germline-derived CDR1 and CDR2 are MNHEY and SVGEGT. CDR3: CASSYLGMPYNEQFF. The CDR3 DNA reads TGTGCCAGCAGTTACTTAGGCATGCCCTACAATGAGCAGTTCTTC.

The CDR3 nucleotides read TGTGCCAGCAGCTCATCCGGGACAGGGACCTACGAGCAGTACTTC. This translates into CASSSSGTGTYEQYF. This chain uses TRBV7-8 with TRBJ2-7; 9 bases align to TRBD1. The ends lost 4 bases at V and 2 bases at J; junction bases unmatched: 6. This CDR3 has 15 residues. Germline V lookup: CDR1 SGHVS, CDR2 FQNEAQ. The full variable domain, completed using reference TRBV7-8 and TRBJ2-7, is GAGVSQSPRYKVAKRGQDVALRCDPISGHVSLFWYQQALGQGPEFLTYFQNEAQLDKSGLPSDRFFAERPEGSVSTLKIQRTQQEDSAVYLCASSSSGTGTYEQYFGPGTRLTVT.

This chain joins TRBV19 and TRBJ2-3, with a possible D match to TRBD1 (5 bases). Per germline, CDR1 LNHDA and CDR2 SQIVND (reference sequence). Trimming removed 7 bases from V and 1 base from J, with 9 bases in between. This CDR3 has 13 residues. The CDR3 DNA is TGTGCCAGTAACCTAGGGGGCACAGATACGCAGTATTTT. Amino acids: CASNLGGTDTQYF.

This chain joins TRBV7-2 and TRBJ1-5; D is possibly TRBD1 (6 bases). Germline loops: CDR1 SGHTA, CDR2 FQGNSA. V lost 3 bases and J 7 bases, leaving 10 bases between the germline ends. The CDR3 has 13 amino acids. The CDR3 spells CASSFDRQQPQHF. The CDR3 DNA reads TGTGCCAGCAGCTTCGACAGGCAACAGCCCCAGCATTTT. The entire variable domain, with the rest obtained from reference TRBV7-2 and TRBJ1-5, is as follows: GAGVSQSPSNKVTEKGKDVELRCDPISGHTALYWYRQSLGQGLEFLIYFQGNSAPDKSGLPSDRFSAERTGGSVSTLTIQRTQQEDSAVYLCASSFDRQQPQHFGDGTRLSIL.

The chain joins TRBV6-2 or TRBV6-3 to TRBJ1-2, with 8 bases matching TRBD1. Germline CDR1 is MNHEY and CDR2 is SVGEGT. The trim removed 4 bases at V and 0 bases at J, leaving 4 bases unmatched. The CDR3 runs 15 residues. The CDR3 sequence is CASSSRQGTNYGYTF. CDR3 nucleotide sequence: TGTGCCAGCAGTTCTCGACAGGGGACTAACTATGGCTACACCTTC.

The J gene is TRBJ1-1, the V gene TRBV7-8; TRBD1 is a possible D gene (6 bases). CDR1 SGHVS and CDR2 FQNEAQ come from the germline V gene. V gave up 4 bases and J gave up 4 bases, with 13 bases separating them. The CDR3 runs 14 residues. The DNA for the CDR3 is TGTGCCAGCAGCTCCCAGGACAGAGTCACTGAAGCTTTCTTT. Residues: CASSSQDRVTEAFF.

The CDR3 DNA sequence: TGTGCCAGCAGTGAATGGTATAGCTCCTATAATTCACCCCTCCACTTT. This codes for CASSEWYSSYNSPLHF. V and J are TRBV25-1 and TRBJ1-6; D not resolved. V dropped 1 base and J dropped 0 bases, with 7 bases sitting between them. CDR1 MGHDK and CDR2 SYGVNS come from the germline V gene. This CDR3 has 16 residues.

The CDR3 sequence is CASSPPGQNYGYTF. The CDR3 DNA reads as TGTGCCAGCAGCCCCCCGGGACAGAACTATGGCTACACCTTC. The genes are TRBV7-9 and TRBJ1-2, with 7 positions matching TRBD1. Germline CDR1 SEHNR, CDR2 FQNEAQ (reference sequence). With 5 bases clipped from V and 2 bases from J, the junction kept 5 bases outside the gene matches. The CDR3 is made up of 14 amino acids.

CDR3: CASNGGTYEQYF. The DNA of the CDR3 is TGTGCCAGCAATGGAGGAACCTACGAGCAGTACTTC. The chain is built from TRBV7-9 and TRBJ2-7; a weak D match, TRBD2 (5 bases). The CDR3 extends over 12 amino acids. Germline V gives CDR1 SEHNR, CDR2 FQNEAQ (reference sequence). Trimming shortened V by 7 bases and J by 2 bases, and 9 bases separated the two germline ends.

The rearrangement links TRBV7-9 to TRBJ1-2; a possible D gene is TRBD1 (6 bases). The V end was cut by 6 bases, the J end by 0 bases, with 11 bases between. Germline V gene sequence: CDR1 SEHNR, CDR2 FQNEAQ (reference sequence). The CDR3 length is 14 residues. CDR3 in amino acids: CASRATGTNYGYTF. The CDR3 DNA sequence: TGTGCCAGCAGGGCGACAGGAACTAACTATGGCTACACCTTC.

The chain couples TRBV5-6 to TRBJ2-1, with TRBD2 identical over 11 bases. Germline loops: CDR1 SGHDT, CDR2 YYEEEE. The V gene end was trimmed by 7 bases and the J gene end by 5 bases; junction bases not matched to a gene: 5. The CDR3 runs 14 residues. CDR3: CASDISGGDNEQFF. CDR3 bases: TGTGCCAGCGATATTAGCGGGGGGGACAATGAGCAGTTCTTC.

The genes are TRBV30 and TRBJ1-5; TRBD1 is a possible D gene (5 bases). In germline, CDR1 is GTSNPN, CDR2 SVGIG (reference sequence). The V end lost 3 bases, the J end lost 2 bases, and 8 bases lay between the germline ends. This CDR3 spans 13 amino acids. This CDR3 reads CAWSPGGNQPQHF. CDR3 nucleotides: TGTGCCTGGAGCCCGGGGGGCAATCAGCCCCAGCATTTT. Variable domain in full (rest from reference TRBV30 and TRBJ1-5): SQTIHQWPATLVQPVGSPLSLECTVEGTSNPNLYWYRQAAGRGLQLLFYSVGIGQISSEVPQNLSASRPQDRQFILSSKKLLLSDSGFYLCAWSPGGNQPQHFGDGTRLSIL.

This clone has a handful of counts. The rearrangement uses TRBV5-4 and TRBJ1-2; D gene unclear. The length of the CDR3 is 12 residues. The V gene's germline CDR1 is SGHNT and CDR2 YYREEE (reference sequence). Trimming shortened V by 2 bases and J by 6 bases, and 8 bases separated the two germline ends. CDR3 region: CASSFGQNGYTF. In nucleotides, the CDR3 is TGTGCCAGCAGCTTCGGCCAGAATGGCTACACCTTC.

V usage is TRBV6-2 or TRBV6-3 and J usage is TRBJ1-2, with D hard to call. This CDR3 is 12 amino acids long. V lost 5 bases and J lost 5, with 9 bases in between. From germline, CDR1 is MNHEY and CDR2 SVGEGT. CDR3 nucleotide sequence: TGTGCCAGCAGTGACCCGAATTATGGCTACACCTTC. Protein product: CASSDPNYGYTF.

The chain employs TRBV2 and TRBJ1-6; 8 bases align to TRBD1. Germline V gene lookup returns CDR1 SNHLY and CDR2 FYNNEI. There are 14 residues in the CDR3. V lost 8 bases and J lost 8; bases outside the gene matches: 8. For the CDR3, the DNA is TGTGCCAGCGGACAGGGTGATAATTATTCACCCCTCCACTTT. This encodes CASGQGDNYSPLHF.